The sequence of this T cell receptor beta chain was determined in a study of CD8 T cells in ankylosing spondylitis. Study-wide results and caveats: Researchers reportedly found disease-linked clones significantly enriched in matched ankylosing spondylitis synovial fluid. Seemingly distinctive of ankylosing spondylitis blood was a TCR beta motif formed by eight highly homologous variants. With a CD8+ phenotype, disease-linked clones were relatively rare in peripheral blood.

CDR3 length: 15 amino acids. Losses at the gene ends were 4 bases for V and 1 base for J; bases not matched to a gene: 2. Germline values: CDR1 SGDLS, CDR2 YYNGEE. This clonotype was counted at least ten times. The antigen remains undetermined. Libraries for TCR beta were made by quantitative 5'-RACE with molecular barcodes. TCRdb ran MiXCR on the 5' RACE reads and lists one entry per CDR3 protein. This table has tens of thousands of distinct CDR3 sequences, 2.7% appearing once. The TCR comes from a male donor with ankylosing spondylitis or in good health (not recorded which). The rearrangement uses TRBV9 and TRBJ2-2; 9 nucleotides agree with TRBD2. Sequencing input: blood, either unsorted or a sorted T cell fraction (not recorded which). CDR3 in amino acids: CASSMTSGNTGELFF. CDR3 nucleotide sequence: TGTGCCAGCAGCATGACTAGCGGGAACACCGGGGAGCTGTTTTTT. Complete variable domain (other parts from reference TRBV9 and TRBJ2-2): DSGVTQTPKHLITATGQRVTLRCSPRSGDLSVYWYQQSLDQGLQFLIQYYNGEERAKGNILERFSAQQFPDLHSELNLSSLELGDSALYFCASSMTSGNTGELFFGEGSRLTVL.